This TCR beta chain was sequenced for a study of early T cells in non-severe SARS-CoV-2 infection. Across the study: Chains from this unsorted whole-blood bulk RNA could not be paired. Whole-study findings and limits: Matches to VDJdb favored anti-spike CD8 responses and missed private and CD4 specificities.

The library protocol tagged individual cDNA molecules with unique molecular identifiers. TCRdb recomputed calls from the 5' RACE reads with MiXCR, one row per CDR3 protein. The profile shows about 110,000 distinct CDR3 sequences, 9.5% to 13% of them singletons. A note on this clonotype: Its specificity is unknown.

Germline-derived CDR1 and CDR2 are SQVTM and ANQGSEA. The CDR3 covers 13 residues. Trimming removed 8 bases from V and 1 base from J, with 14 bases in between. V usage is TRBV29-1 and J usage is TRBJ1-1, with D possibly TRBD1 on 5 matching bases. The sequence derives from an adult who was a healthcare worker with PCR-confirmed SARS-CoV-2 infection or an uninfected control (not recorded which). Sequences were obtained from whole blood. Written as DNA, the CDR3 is TGCAGCTCCCGCACGGGGGGGAACACTGAAGCTTTCTTT. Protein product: CSSRTGGNTEAFF.